The clone carrying this T cell receptor (beta chain) was seen a few times. The entry originates in a study of T cells after yellow fever vaccination. This CDR3 is 15 amino acids long. Germline CDR1 LGHNA, CDR2 YSLEER. The V gene lost 1 base and the J gene lost 0 bases, with 10 bases spanning the gap. MiXCR, applied by TCRdb to the 5' RACE reads, yields one record per CDR3 protein. The sample has 620,000 or so distinct CDR3 sequences; roughly 17% are singletons. This chain links TRBV4-3 with TRBJ2-7; D is perhaps TRBD1 (5 bases). The source material was PBMCs, sampled 5 to 6 days after the first yellow fever vaccination. This sequence originates from a man aged 18-30 years who received the YFV17D yellow fever vaccine. The chain's CDR3 is CASSQADRFSYEQYF. Written as DNA, the CDR3 is TGCGCCAGCAGCCAAGCTGACAGATTCTCCTACGAGCAGTACTTC.